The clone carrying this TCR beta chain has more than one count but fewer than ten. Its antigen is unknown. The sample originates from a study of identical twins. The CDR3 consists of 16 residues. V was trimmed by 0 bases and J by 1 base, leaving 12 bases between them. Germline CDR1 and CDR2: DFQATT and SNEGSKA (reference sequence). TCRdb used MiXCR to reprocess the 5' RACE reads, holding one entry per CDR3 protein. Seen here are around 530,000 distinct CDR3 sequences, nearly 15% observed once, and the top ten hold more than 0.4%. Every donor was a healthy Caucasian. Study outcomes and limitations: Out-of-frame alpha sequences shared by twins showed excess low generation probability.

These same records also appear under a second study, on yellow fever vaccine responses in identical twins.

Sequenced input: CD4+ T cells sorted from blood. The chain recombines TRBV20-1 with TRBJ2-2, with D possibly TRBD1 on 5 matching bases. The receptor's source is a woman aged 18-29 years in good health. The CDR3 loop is CSARDPSQGNTGELFF. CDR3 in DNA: TGCAGTGCTAGAGATCCTTCCCAGGGGAACACCGGGGAGCTGTTTTTT.